This TCR beta chain was sequenced during a study of cytomegalovirus exposure and HLA in healthy donors. This PCR relied on a set of 60 Vbeta primers and 13 Jbeta primers. As handled by the study authors: In a later analysis, of approximately 81 million unique beta chains, some 10 million appeared in at least two donors. Some clones are missing from TCRdb's copy, which holds only in-frame ones; the method was immunoSEQ multiplex PCR. That table furnishes V, J and clone size, whereas the DNA furnished D and trimming. The table includes 130,000 to 150,000 clones, roughly 79% detected once. General study points: A few chains tied to CMV proved CMV antigen-specific in vitro. Across donors, presence/absence analyses took sequencing depth to be roughly uniform.

The CDR3 is made up of 14 amino acids. Germline loops: CDR1 SNHLY, CDR2 FYNNEI. V dropped 4 bases and J dropped 6 bases, with 12 bases sitting between them. For this clone: Its antigen is unknown.

This sequence joins TRBV2 and TRBJ2-2; possibly TRBD1 for D (6 bases). Material for sequencing was PBMCs. The clonotype originates from a middle-aged woman in good health and CMV-seropositive. CDR3 in amino acids: CASSVGGSAGELFF. CDR3 coding DNA: TGTGCCAGCAGTGTAGGGGGAAGTGCCGGGGAGCTGTTTTTT.